These T cell receptor beta chains were read from a single sample in a study of blood T cell repertoires in COVID-19. Here immunoSEQ multiplex PCR was the method, and the copy in TCRdb shows in-frame clones only, minus some. The sample contains 100,000 to 150,000 clones, 75% to 90% of which appear only once. The sequencing sample was made of peripheral blood. Receptors were obtained from a woman older than 75 with COVID-19, enrolled during active disease. Both conserved end residues are part of each CDR3. A D gene is named only where the DNA matches it firmly. Clone size is not always given. Where it is, it says once, few, many or a class for expanded clones.

j_call,clone_size,d_call,v_call,cdr3_aa,cdr3_nt
TRBJ2-3,.,TRBD1,TRBV7-2,CASSTQGADTQYF,TGTGCCAGCAGCACGCAGGGGGCCGATACGCAGTATTTT
TRBJ2-1,.,TRBD1,TRBV7-9,CASSLTGVNEQFF,TGTGCCAGCAGCTTGACAGGGGTCAATGAGCAGTTCTTC
TRBJ2-7,.,.,TRBV7-9,CASSSRDYEQYF,TGTGCCAGCAGTTCCAGGGATTACGAGCAGTACTTC
TRBJ2-7,.,.,TRBV10-3,CAISESTGRGEQYF,TGTGCCATCAGTGAGTCAACGGGCCGGGGCGAGCAGTACTTC
TRBJ1-4,.,.,TRBV5-1,CASSLGGDEKLFF,TGCGCCAGCAGCTTGGGAGGTGATGAAAAACTGTTTTTT
TRBJ1-2,.,TRBD1,TRBV5-6,CASSPGQEYGYTF,TGTGCCAGCAGCCCGGGACAGGAGTATGGCTACACCTTC
TRBJ2-5,.,TRBD2,TRBV7-8,CASRTAGVTETQYF,TGTGCCAGTAGGACGGCGGGAGTGACAGAGACCCAGTACTTC
TRBJ1-2,.,TRBD1,TRBV6-6,CASRPGQENLYGYTF,TGTGCCAGCAGACCCGGACAGGAGAACCTCTATGGCTACACCTTC
TRBJ2-3,.,.,TRBV7-2,CASSLGFSGRDTQYF,TGTGCCAGCAGCTTAGGTTTTAGCGGCCGTGATACGCAGTATTTT
TRBJ2-7,.,TRBD1,TRBV5-4,CASSTWTGNYEQYF,TGTGCCAGCAGCACGTGGACAGGGAATTACGAGCAGTACTTC
TRBJ2-7,once,TRBD2,TRBV19,CAPLGTTEQYF,TGTGCCCCCTTGGGGACTACAGAGCAGTACTTC
TRBJ2-2,.,.,TRBV4-2,CASSQAISGELFF,TGTGCCAGCAGCCAAGCGATCAGCGGGGAGCTGTTTTTT
TRBJ2-1,once,TRBD2,TRBV11-3,CASSSRLAKGVNEQFF,TGTGCCAGCAGCTCCCGACTAGCGAAGGGGGTCAATGAGCAGTTCTTC
TRBJ1-1,.,.,TRBV7-9,CASSLVAGNTEAFF,TGTGCCAGCAGCTTAGTAGCGGGGAACACTGAAGCTTTCTTT
TRBJ2-1,.,.,TRBV4-3,CASSQDYTNEQFF,TGCGCCAGCAGCCAAGATTACACCAATGAGCAGTTCTTC
TRBJ2-7,.,TRBD2,TRBV19,CASSPGTSGSLSHEQYF,TGTGCCAGTAGTCCCGGGACTAGCGGGAGCTTGAGCCACGAGCAGTACTTC
TRBJ1-4,.,.,TRBV5-1,CASSLDARTATNEKLFF,TGCGCCAGCAGCTTGGATGCCAGGACTGCAACTAATGAAAAACTGTTTTTT
TRBJ1-3,.,.,TRBV11-2,CASSFTSDIYLSGNTIYF,TGTGCCAGCAGCTTTACTTCGGACATTTATCTTTCTGGAAACACCATATATTTT
TRBJ2-3,.,TRBD1,TRBV5-4,CASSSPPGQDTDTQYF,TGTGCCAGCAGCTCGCCTCCGGGACAGGACACAGATACGCAGTATTTT
TRBJ2-7,.,.,TRBV29-1,CSVEQGGSSYEQYF,TGCAGCGTTGAACAGGGGGGTAGCTCCTACGAGCAGTACTTC
TRBJ2-7,.,TRBD1,TRBV7-2,CASSFGQAYEQYF,TGTGCCAGCAGCTTCGGACAGGCCTACGAGCAGTACTTC
TRBJ2-7,.,.,TRBV27,CASSLQGPYEQYF,TGTGCCAGCAGTTTGCAGGGCCCCTACGAGCAGTACTTC
TRBJ1-2,.,TRBD1,TRBV6-2/TRBV6-3,CASSYPWTGTDGYTF,TGTGCCAGCAGTTACCCATGGACAGGGACGGATGGCTACACCTTC
TRBJ2-7,few,TRBD2,TRBV7-9,CASSLWSSGNYEQYF,TGTGCCAGCAGCTTATGGTCTAGCGGGAACTACGAGCAGTACTTC
TRBJ1-2,.,TRBD1,TRBV28,CASSPRTGVGYTF,TGTGCCAGCAGTCCCAGGACAGGGGTTGGCTACACCTTC
TRBJ2-2,once,.,TRBV9,CASSGQAANTGELFF,TGTGCCAGCAGCGGCCAAGCGGCAAACACCGGGGAGCTGTTTTTT
TRBJ1-2,.,.,TRBV28,CASFAATNYGYTF,TGTGCCAGTTTCGCAGCGACTAACTATGGCTATACCTTC
TRBJ2-7,.,.,TRBV6-4,CASTNPESLTSEQYF,TGTGCCAGCACCAATCCGGAGTCTTTGACCTCCGAGCAGTACTTC
TRBJ1-3,few,.,TRBV7-2,CASSLLTVRGNTIYF,TGTGCCAGCAGCTTGTTGACAGTCCGGGGAAACACCATATATTTT
TRBJ2-2,.,.,TRBV19,CASSIPETRGTGELFF,TGTGCCAGTAGTATCCCAGAGACTAGAGGCACCGGGGAGCTGTTTTTT
TRBJ2-7,.,TRBD1,TRBV5-8,CASSFPGQGGYEQYF,TGTGCCAGCAGCTTCCCGGGACAGGGAGGATACGAGCAGTACTTC
TRBJ2-1,.,TRBD2,TRBV7-2,CASSPSQRESSEQFF,TGTGCCAGCAGCCCGTCCCAGCGGGAATCGAGTGAGCAGTTCTTC
TRBJ2-3,.,TRBD2,TRBV5-5,CASSLNGRSADTQYF,TGTGCCAGCAGCTTGAACGGGAGGTCTGCAGATACGCAGTATTTT
TRBJ2-3,.,TRBD2,TRBV5-4,CASRRGASTDTQYF,TGTGCCAGCAGGCGGGGGGCCAGCACAGATACGCAGTATTTT
TRBJ2-7,once,TRBD2,TRBV19,CASSIDGLAGSYEQYF,TGTGCCAGTAGTATAGATGGGCTAGCGGGATCATACGAGCAGTACTTC
TRBJ2-7,.,TRBD2,TRBV19,CASSWRERYEQYF,TGTGCCAGTAGTTGGCGGGAGAGATACGAGCAGTACTTC
TRBJ2-1,few,.,TRBV9,CASSVEASAYNEQFF,TGTGCCAGCAGCGTAGAGGCTAGCGCCTACAATGAGCAGTTCTTC
TRBJ2-3,.,.,TRBV4-2,CASSQTRVVTDTQYF,TGTGCCAGCAGCCAAACTCGGGTTGTCACAGATACGCAGTATTTT
TRBJ2-7,.,TRBD2,TRBV3-1/TRBV3-2,CASSRLAGADEQYF,TGTGCCAGCAGCCGACTAGCGGGAGCCGACGAGCAGTACTTC
TRBJ1-5,.,TRBD1,TRBV3-1/TRBV3-2,CASSYRGRGQPQHF,TGTGCCAGCAGCTACAGGGGGCGAGGTCAGCCCCAGCATTTT
TRBJ2-5,.,.,TRBV9,CASSKTSRETQYF,TGTGCCAGCAGCAAAACTAGCCGAGAGACCCAGTACTTC
TRBJ1-2,.,.,TRBV29-1,CSAGSGYNYGYTF,TGCAGCGCCGGTTCAGGCTATAACTATGGCTACACCTTC
TRBJ2-2,.,TRBD2,TRBV5-4,CAGGLAGANTGELFF,TGTGCCGGAGGACTAGCGGGCGCGAACACCGGGGAGCTGTTTTTT
TRBJ1-1,.,TRBD1,TRBV7-2,CASSFRDRSTEAFF,TGTGCCAGCAGCTTTCGGGACAGGAGCACTGAAGCTTTCTTT
TRBJ2-1,few,.,TRBV28,CASSLRVNEQFF,TGTGCCAGCAGTTTGCGAGTAAATGAGCAGTTCTTC
TRBJ2-1,once,.,TRBV12-3/TRBV12-4,CASSLVTGGEQFF,TGTGCCAGCAGTTTGGTTACAGGTGGTGAGCAGTTCTTC
TRBJ2-1,.,TRBD1,TRBV7-7,CASSSRTGSSYNEQFF,TGTGCTAGCAGCTCCAGGACAGGGAGCTCCTACAATGAGCAGTTCTTC
TRBJ1-1,.,.,TRBV3-1/TRBV3-2,CASSQTGLEAFF,TGTGCCAGCAGCCAAACGGGACTTGAAGCTTTCTTT
TRBJ1-6,.,TRBD1,TRBV9,CASSGRQGNSPLHF,TGTGCCAGCAGCGGGCGACAGGGGAATTCACCCCTCCACTTT
TRBJ1-1,.,TRBD1,TRBV3-1/TRBV3-2,CASSRQGEGEAFF,TGTGCCAGCAGCCGACAGGGAGAAGGTGAAGCTTTCTTT